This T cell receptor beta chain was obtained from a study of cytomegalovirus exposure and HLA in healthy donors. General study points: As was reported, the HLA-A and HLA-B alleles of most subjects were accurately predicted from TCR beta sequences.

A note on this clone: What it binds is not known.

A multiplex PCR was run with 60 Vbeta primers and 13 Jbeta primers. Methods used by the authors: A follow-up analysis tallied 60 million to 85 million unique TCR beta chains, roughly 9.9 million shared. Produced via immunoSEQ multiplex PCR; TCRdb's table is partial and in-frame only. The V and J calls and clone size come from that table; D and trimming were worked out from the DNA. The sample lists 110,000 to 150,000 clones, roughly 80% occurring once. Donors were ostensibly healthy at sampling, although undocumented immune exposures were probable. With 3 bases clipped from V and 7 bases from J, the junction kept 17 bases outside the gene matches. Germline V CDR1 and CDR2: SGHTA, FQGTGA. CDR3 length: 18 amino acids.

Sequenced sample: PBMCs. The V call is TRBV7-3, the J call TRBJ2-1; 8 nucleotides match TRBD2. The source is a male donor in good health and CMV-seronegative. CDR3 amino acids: CASSFWASGSWVGNEQFF. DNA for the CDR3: TGTGCCAGCAGCTTCTGGGCTAGCGGGTCATGGGTGGGAAATGAGCAGTTCTTC. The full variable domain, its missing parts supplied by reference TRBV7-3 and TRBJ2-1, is GAGVSQTPSNKVTEKGKYVELRCDPISGHTALYWYRQSLGQGPEFLIYFQGTGAADDSGLPNDRFFAVRPEGSVSTLKIQRTERGDSAVYLCASSFWASGSWVGNEQFFGPGTRLTVL.